Each of the 8 T cell receptor beta chains below was sequenced from the same sample in a study of blood T cell repertoires in COVID-19. Using immunoSEQ multiplex PCR, the repertoire was profiled, and TCRdb retains in-frame clones only, with some absent. The table has around 250,000 clones, 88% seen once. The sequenced material came from PBMCs or T cells enriched from blood (not recorded which). The receptors stem from a woman aged 35 to 49 who had been exposed to COVID-19.

The chain links TRBV3-1 (or the pseudogene TRBV3-2) to TRBJ2-3, with 11 bases matching TRBD2. Germline CDR1 and CDR2: LGHDT and YNNKEL (reference sequence). Trimming at V came to 0 bases and at J to 0 bases, leaving 11 bases not matched to a gene. The CDR3 is 20 residues long. CDR3 nucleotides: TGTGCCAGCAGCCAAGAGACTAGCGGGGATTCTGGGATTAGCACAGATACGCAGTATTTT. Its protein product is CASSQETSGDSGISTDTQYF.

This clone was counted a single time. This chain connects TRBV5-4 to TRBJ2-3; D not resolved. V lost 0 bases, J lost 3 bases, and 8 bases lay in between. The germline V gene encodes CDR1 SGHNT and CDR2 YYREEE (reference sequence). The CDR3 consists of 14 residues. The CDR3 DNA is TGTGCCAGCAGCTTGGTTGTGGCAACAGATACGCAGTATTTT. Encoded protein: CASSLVVATDTQYF. The full variable domain, its missing parts supplied by reference TRBV5-4 and TRBJ2-3, is ETGVTQSPTHLIKTRGQQVTLRCSSQSGHNTVSWYQQALGQGPQFIFQYYREEENGRGNFPPRFSGLQFPNYSSELNVNALELDDSALYLCASSLVVATDTQYFGPGTRLTVL.

The V gene is TRBV4-1, the J gene TRBJ2-6, with D perhaps TRBD1 (6 bases). This CDR3 comprises 19 residues. V lost 4 bases to trimming and J lost 0 bases, with 19 bases between them. Looked up from germline, CDR1 is MGHRA and CDR2 is YSYEKL. CDR3 region: CASSRGYDRSDSGANVLTF. CDR3 nucleotides: TGCGCCAGCAGCCGCGGATACGACAGGTCGGACTCTGGGGCCAACGTCCTGACTTTC.

V and J are TRBV4-3 and TRBJ1-1, with D possibly being TRBD1 (6 bases). Trimming took off 3 bases at V and 14 bases at J, with 16 bases between the two ends. In germline, CDR1 is LGHNA, CDR2 YSLEER. There are 12 residues in the CDR3. Here the CDR3 DNA reads TGCGCCAGCAGCCACATGGGACACTCCGCCTTCTTT. This translates into CASSHMGHSAFF.

As concerns this clone: The germline gene is not matched at one end of the junction; a read error may be the cause. V gene TRBV15 combines with J gene TRBJ1-1, with D maybe TRBD1 (5 bases). Germline V gene lookup returns CDR1 LNHNV and CDR2 YYDKDF (reference sequence). There are 13 residues in the CDR3. The CDR3 is CATSRDGGFEAFF. CDR3 DNA: TGTGCCACCAGTAGAGACGGGGGGTTTGAAGCTTTCTTT.

The rearrangement joins TRBV28 to TRBJ1-1; tentatively, D is TRBD1 (5 bases). This CDR3 comprises 16 residues. V lost 4 bases and J 0 bases, leaving 15 bases between the germline ends. Germline V gene data show CDR1 as MDHEN and CDR2 as SYDVKM. CDR3 region: CASSSNTDIMNTEAFF. DNA for the CDR3: TGTGCCAGCAGTTCTAATACGGACATCATGAACACTGAAGCTTTCTTT. The variable domain in full, with the rest retrieved from reference TRBV28 and TRBJ1-1, is DVKVTQSSRYLVKRTGEKVFLECVQDMDHENMFWYRQDPGLGLRLIYFSYDVKMKEKGDIPEGYSVSREKKERFSLILESASTNQTSMYLCASSSNTDIMNTEAFFGQGTRLTVV.

The CDR3, as DNA: TGTGCCAGTAGTTCCACAATGGGCGATGAGCAGTTCTTC. This translates into CASSSTMGDEQFF. This rearrangement joins TRBV19 to TRBJ2-1; D is unresolved. This CDR3 contains 13 residues. Trimming took 5 bases from V and 8 from J, leaving 13 bases between them. The germline CDR1 and CDR2 sequences are LNHDA and SQIVND (reference sequence). The entire variable domain, with the rest obtained from reference TRBV19 and TRBJ2-1, is as follows: DGGITQSPKYLFRKEGQNVTLSCEQNLNHDAMYWYRQDPGQGLRLIYYSQIVNDFQKGDIAEGYSVSREKKESFPLTVTSAQKNPTAFYLCASSSTMGDEQFFGPGTRLTVL.

The chain carries TRBV30 and TRBJ1-2; 7 nucleotides line up with TRBD1. Unmatched junction bases numbered 5, after V lost 2 bases and J lost 8 bases. The length of the CDR3 is 12 residues. In germline, CDR1 is GTSNPN, CDR2 SVGIG (reference sequence). This chain's CDR3 is CAWSPTGSGYTF. CDR3 nucleotides: TGTGCCTGGAGTCCGACAGGGAGCGGCTACACCTTC. Together with reference TRBV30 and TRBJ1-2, the CDR3 gives the full variable domain: SQTIHQWPATLVQPVGSPLSLECTVEGTSNPNLYWYRQAAGRGLQLLFYSVGIGQISSEVPQNLSASRPQDRQFILSSKKLLLSDSGFYLCAWSPTGSGYTFGSGTRLTVV.